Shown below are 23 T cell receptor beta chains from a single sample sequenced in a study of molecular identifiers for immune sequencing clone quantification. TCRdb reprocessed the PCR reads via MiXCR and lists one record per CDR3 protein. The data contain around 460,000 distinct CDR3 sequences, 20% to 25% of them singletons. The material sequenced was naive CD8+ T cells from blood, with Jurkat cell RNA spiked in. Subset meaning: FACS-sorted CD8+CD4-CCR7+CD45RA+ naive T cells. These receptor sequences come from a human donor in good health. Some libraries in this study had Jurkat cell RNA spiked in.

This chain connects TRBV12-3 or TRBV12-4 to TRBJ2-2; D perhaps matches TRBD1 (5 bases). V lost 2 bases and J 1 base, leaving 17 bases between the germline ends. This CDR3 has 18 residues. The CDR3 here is CASSLSGHNPKNTGELFF. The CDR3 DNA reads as TGTGCCAGCAGTTTAAGTGGACACAACCCCAAGAACACCGGGGAGCTGTTTTTT.

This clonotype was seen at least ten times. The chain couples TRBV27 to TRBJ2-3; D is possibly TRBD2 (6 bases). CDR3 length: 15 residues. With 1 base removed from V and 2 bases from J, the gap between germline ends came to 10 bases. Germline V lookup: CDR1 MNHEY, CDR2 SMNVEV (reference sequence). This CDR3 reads CASSLWGVATDTQYF. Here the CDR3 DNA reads TGTGCCAGCAGTTTATGGGGGGTCGCCACAGATACGCAGTATTTT.

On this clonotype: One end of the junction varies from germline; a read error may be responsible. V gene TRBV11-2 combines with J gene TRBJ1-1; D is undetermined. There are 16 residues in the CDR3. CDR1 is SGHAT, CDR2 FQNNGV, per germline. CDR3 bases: TGTGCCAGTAGCTTAGCGTCAGGTTCCGTCTACACTGAAGCTTTCTTT. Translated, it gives CASSLASGSVYTEAFF.

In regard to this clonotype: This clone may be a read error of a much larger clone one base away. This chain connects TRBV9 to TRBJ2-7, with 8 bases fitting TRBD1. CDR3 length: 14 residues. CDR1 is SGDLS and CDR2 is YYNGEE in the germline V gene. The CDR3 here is CASSPRDRNYGQYF. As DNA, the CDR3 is TGTGCCAGCAGCCCCCGGGACAGGAACTACGGGCAGTACTTC.

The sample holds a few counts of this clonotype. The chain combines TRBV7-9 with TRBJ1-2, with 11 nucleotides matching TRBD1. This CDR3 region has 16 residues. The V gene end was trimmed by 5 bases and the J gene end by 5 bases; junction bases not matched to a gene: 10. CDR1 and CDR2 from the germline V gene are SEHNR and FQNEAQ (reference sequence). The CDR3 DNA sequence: TGTGCCAGCAGCCCGATAACAGGACAGGGGGCTTATGGCTACACCTTC. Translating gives CASSPITGQGAYGYTF.

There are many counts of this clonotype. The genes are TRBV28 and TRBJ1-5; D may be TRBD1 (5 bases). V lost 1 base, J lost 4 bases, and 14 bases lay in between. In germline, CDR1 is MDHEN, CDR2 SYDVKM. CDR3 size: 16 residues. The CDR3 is CASSLSSGPLNQPQHF. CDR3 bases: TGTGCCAGCAGTTTATCTTCGGGGCCGCTAAATCAGCCCCAGCATTTT.

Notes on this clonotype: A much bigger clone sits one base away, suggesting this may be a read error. CDR3 DNA sequence: TGTGCCGGCAGCCCAGGGACGTTCTACGAGCAGTACTTC. Amino acids: CAGSPGTFYEQYF. The chain carries TRBV9 and TRBJ2-7; tentatively, D is TRBD1 or TRBD2 (5 bases each). Germline values: CDR1 SGDLS, CDR2 YYNGEE. There are 13 residues in the CDR3.

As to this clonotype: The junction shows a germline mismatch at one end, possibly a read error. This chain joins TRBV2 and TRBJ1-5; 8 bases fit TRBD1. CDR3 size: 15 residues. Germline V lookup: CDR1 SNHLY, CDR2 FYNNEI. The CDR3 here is CASSAETGGDQPQRF. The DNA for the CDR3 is TGTGCCAGCAGTGCTGAAACAGGGGGTGATCAGCCCCAGCGTTTT.

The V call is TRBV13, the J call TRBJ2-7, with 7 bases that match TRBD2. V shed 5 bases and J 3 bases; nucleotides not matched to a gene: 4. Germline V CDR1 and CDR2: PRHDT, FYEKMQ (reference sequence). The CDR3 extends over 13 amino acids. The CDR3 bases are TGTGCCAGCAGCCCGGGGGGAAACTACGAGCAGTACTTC. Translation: CASSPGGNYEQYF.

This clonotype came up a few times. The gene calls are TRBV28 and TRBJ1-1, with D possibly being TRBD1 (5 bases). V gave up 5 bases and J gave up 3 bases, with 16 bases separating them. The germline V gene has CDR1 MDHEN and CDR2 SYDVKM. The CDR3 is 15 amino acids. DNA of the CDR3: TGTGCCAGCAGTCAACAATGGGGGGTGCACACTGAAGCTTTCTTT. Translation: CASSQQWGVHTEAFF.

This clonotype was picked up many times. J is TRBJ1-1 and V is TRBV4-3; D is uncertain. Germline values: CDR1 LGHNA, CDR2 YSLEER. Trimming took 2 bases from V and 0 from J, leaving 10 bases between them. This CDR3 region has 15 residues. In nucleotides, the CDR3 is TGCGCCAGCAGCCAACTGAGCACCTTGAACACTGAAGCTTTCTTT. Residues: CASSQLSTLNTEAFF.

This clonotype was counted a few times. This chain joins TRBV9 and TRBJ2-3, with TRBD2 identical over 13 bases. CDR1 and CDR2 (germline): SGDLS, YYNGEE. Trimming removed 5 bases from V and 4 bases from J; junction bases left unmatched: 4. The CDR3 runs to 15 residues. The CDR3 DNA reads TGTGCCAGCAGTGAGACTAGCGGGGGGCCAGATACGCAGTATTTT. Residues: CASSETSGGPDTQYF.

The CDR3 region is CASSLAWDRPQHF. DNA for the CDR3: TGTGCCAGCAGCTTAGCGTGGGATCGGCCCCAGCATTTT. This chain joins TRBV7-6 and TRBJ1-5; D call uncertain. Germline V gene sequence: CDR1 SGHVS, CDR2 FNYEAQ. This CDR3 comprises 13 residues. V lost 0 bases to trimming and J lost 9 bases, with 9 bases between them.

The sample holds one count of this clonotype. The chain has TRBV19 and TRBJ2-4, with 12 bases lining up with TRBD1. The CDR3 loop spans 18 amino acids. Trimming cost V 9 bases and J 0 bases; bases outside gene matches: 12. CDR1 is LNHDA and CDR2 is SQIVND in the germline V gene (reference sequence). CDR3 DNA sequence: TGTGCCAGAAGTGAGCGGGACAGGGGGCTGCTAGCCAAAAACATTCAGTACTTC. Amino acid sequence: CARSERDRGLLAKNIQYF.

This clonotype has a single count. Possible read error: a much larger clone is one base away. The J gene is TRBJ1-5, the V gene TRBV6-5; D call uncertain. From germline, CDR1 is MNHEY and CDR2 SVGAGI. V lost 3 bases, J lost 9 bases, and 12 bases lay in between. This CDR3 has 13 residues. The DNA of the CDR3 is TGTGCCAGCAGTTATGGCAGCGGACGGCCCCAGCATTTT. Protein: CASSYGSGRPQHF.

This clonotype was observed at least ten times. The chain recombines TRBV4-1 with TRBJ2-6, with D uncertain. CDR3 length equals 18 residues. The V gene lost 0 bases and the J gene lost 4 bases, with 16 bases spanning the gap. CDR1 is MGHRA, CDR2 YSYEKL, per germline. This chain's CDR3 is CASSQESLIVSGANVLTF. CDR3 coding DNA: TGCGCCAGCAGCCAAGAGAGTCTTATTGTATCGGGGGCCAACGTCCTGACTTTC.

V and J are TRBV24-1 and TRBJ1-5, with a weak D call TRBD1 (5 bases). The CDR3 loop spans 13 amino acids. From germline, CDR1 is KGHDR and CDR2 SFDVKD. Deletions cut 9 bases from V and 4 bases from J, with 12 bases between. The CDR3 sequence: CATATRQNQPQHF. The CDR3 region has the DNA TGTGCCACCGCAACGAGACAGAATCAGCCCCAGCATTTT.

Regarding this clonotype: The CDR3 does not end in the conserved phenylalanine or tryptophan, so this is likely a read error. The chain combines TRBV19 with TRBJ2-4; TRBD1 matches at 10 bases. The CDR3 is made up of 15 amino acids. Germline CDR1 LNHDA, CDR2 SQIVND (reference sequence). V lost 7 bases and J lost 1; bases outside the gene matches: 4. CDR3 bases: TGTGCCAGTATGGAGGGACAGGGGGCCAAAAACATTCAGTACTCC. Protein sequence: CASMEGQGAKNIQYS.

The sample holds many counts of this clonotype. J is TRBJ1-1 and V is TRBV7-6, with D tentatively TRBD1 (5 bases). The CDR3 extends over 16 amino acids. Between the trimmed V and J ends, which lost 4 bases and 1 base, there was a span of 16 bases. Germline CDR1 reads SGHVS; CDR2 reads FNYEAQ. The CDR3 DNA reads TGTGCCAGCAGCTCTACATCAGGGTCCCCGAACACTGAAGCTTTCTTT. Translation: CASSSTSGSPNTEAFF.

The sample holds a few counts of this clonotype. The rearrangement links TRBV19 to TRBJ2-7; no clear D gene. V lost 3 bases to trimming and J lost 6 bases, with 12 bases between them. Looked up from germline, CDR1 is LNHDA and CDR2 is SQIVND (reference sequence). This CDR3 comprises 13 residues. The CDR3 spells CASSISGAREQYF. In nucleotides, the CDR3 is TGTGCCAGTAGTATTAGTGGCGCTCGCGAGCAGTACTTC.

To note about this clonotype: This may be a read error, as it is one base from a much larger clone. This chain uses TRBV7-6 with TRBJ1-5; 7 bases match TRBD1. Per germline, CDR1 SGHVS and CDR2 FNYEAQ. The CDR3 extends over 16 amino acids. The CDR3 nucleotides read TGTGCCAGCGGCTTAGCGGAGGGGGCAAGGGGTCAGCCCCAGCATTTT. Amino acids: CASGLAEGARGQPQHF.

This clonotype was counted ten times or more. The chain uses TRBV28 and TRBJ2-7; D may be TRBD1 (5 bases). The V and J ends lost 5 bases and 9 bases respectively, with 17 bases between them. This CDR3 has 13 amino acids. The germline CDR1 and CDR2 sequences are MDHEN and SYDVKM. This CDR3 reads CASSIPAGFGQYF. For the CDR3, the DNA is TGTGCCAGCAGTATCCCCGCAGGGTTCGGGCAGTACTTC.

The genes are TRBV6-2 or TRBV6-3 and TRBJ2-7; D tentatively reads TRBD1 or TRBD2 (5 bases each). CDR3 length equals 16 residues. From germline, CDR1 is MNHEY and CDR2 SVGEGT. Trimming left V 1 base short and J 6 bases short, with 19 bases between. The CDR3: CASSYWDGYGASEQYF. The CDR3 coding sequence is TGTGCCAGCAGTTACTGGGACGGCTACGGGGCGAGCGAGCAGTACTTC.